This T cell receptor beta chain came from a study of T cell responses to AZD1222 COVID-19 vaccine. Study-wide points: Spike-specific TCR breadth and depth both grew after two AZD1222 doses. In all cases, repertoires were sampled only after the peak T cell response.

The method was immunoSEQ multiplex PCR; TCRdb's version includes in-frame clones alone and lacks a portion of them. Found here are some 170,000 clones, roughly 93% of them singletons; the top ten hold around 1%. For this clone: Its antigen is as yet unknown.

Germline lookup yields CDR1 SGHKS and CDR2 YYEKEE (reference sequence). CDR3 length equals 14 residues. V shed 4 bases and J shed 2 bases, with 11 bases lying between them. The TCR was taken from an adult who received the MenACWY meningococcal vaccine as a control. Sequenced here: peripheral blood, sampled 28 days after the second dose of the MenACWY control vaccine. The rearrangement joins TRBV5-5 to TRBJ2-3; the D gene is possibly TRBD1 (6 bases). CDR3 DNA: TGTGCCAGCAGCCCAGGGGCCATCACAGATACGCAGTATTTT. Translated: CASSPGAITDTQYF.